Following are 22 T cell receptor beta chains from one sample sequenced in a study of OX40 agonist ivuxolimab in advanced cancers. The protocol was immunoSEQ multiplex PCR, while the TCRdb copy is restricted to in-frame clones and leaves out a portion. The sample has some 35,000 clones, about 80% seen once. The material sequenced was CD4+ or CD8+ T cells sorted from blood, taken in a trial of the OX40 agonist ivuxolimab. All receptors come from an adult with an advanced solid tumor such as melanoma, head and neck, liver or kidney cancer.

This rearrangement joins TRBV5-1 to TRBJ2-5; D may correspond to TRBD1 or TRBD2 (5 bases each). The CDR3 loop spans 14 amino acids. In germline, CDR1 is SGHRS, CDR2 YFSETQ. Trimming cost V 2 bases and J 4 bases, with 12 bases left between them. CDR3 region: CASSLQDWRETQYF. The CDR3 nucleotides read TGCGCCAGCAGCTTACAGGACTGGCGAGAGACCCAGTACTTC.

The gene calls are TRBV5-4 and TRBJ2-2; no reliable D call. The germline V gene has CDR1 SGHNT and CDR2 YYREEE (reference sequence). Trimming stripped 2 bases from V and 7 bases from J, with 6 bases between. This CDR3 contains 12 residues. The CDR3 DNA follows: TGTGCCAGCAGCTTCCCAAACGGGGAGCTGTTTTTT. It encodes CASSFPNGELFF. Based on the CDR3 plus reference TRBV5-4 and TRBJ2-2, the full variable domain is ETGVTQSPTHLIKTRGQQVTLRCSSQSGHNTVSWYQQALGQGPQFIFQYYREEENGRGNFPPRFSGLQFPNYSSELNVNALELDDSALYLCASSFPNGELFFGEGSRLTVL.

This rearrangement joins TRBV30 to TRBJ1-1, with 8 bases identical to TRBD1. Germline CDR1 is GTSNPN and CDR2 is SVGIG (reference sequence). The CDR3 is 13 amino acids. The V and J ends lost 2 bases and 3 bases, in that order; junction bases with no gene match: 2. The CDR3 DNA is TGTGCCTGGAGTATGACAGGGGACACTGAAGCTTTCTTT. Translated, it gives CAWSMTGDTEAFF.

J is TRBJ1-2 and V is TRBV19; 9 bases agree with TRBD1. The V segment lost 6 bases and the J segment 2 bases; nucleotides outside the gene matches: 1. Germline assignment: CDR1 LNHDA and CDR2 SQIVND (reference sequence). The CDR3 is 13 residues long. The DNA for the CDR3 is TGTGCCAGTAGAGGACAGGGGAACTATGGCTACACCTTC. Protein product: CASRGQGNYGYTF.

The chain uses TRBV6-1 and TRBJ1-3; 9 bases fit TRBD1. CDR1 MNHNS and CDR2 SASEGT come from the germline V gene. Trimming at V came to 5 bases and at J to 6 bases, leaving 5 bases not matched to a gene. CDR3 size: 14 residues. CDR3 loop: CASSPGTGLNTIYF. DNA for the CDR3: TGTGCCAGCAGTCCCGGGACAGGGCTAAACACCATATATTTT.

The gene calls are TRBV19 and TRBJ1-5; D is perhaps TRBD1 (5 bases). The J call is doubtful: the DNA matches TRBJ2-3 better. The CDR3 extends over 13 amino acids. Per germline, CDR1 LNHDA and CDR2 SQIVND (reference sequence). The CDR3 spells CASRYRSAQPQYF. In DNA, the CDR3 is TGTGCCAGTAGATACAGGAGCGCGCAGCCCCAGTATTTT.

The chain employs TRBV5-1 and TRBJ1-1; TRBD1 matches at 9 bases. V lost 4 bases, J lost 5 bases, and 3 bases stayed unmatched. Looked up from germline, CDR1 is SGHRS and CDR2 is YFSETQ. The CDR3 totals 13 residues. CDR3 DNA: TGCGCCAGCAGCATAGACAGGGGGACTGAAGCTTTCTTT. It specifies CASSIDRGTEAFF.

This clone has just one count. CDR3 DNA: TGTGCCTGGAGGTTTGGACTCCAAGAGACCCAGTACTTC. Amino acids: CAWRFGLQETQYF. The chain uses TRBV30 and TRBJ2-5; weak D call: TRBD2 (5 bases). V was cut by 3 bases and J by 1 base, with 9 bases left in between. This CDR3 comprises 13 residues. Germline V gene sequence: CDR1 GTSNPN, CDR2 SVGIG (reference sequence).

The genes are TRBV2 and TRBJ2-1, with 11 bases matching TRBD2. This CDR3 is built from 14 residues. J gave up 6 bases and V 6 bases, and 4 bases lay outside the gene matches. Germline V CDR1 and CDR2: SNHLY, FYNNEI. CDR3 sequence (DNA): TGTGCCAGCAGAAAGACTAGCGGGATCAATGAGCAGTTCTTC. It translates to CASRKTSGINEQFF.

CDR3 DNA sequence: TGTGCCAGCAGCTTAGATAGCGGGAGAACGGAGACCCAGTACTTC. It specifies CASSLDSGRTETQYF. The chain employs TRBV7-2 and TRBJ2-5; 9 bases align to TRBD2. The CDR3 length is 15 residues. Germline CDR1 reads SGHTA; CDR2 reads FQGNSA. V shed 1 base and J 5 bases; nucleotides not matched to a gene: 5.

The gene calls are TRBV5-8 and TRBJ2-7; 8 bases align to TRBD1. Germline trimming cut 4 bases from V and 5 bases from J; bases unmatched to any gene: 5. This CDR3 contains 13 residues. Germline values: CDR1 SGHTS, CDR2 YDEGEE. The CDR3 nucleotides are TGTGCCAGCAGCGCCAGGGGGCGCGACGAGCAGTACTTC. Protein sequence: CASSARGRDEQYF.

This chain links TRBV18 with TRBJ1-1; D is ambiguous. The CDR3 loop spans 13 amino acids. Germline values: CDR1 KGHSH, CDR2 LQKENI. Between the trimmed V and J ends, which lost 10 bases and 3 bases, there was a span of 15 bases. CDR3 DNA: TGTGCCACCTCCCTTAGTCGGGACACTGAAGCTTTCTTT. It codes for CATSLSRDTEAFF.

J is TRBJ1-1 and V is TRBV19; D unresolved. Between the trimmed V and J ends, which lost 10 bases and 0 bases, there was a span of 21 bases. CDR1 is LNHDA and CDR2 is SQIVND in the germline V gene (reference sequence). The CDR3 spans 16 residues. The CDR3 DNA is TGTGCCACCCGAAGCTTAGATTCACCCTTGAACACTGAAGCTTTCTTT. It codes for CATRSLDSPLNTEAFF.

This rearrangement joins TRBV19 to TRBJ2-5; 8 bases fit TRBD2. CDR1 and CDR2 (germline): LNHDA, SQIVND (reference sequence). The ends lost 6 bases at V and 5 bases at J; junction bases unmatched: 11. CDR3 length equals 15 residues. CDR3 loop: CASRLTGGPGETQYF. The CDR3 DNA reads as TGTGCCAGTAGATTAACGGGAGGGCCAGGGGAGACCCAGTACTTC.

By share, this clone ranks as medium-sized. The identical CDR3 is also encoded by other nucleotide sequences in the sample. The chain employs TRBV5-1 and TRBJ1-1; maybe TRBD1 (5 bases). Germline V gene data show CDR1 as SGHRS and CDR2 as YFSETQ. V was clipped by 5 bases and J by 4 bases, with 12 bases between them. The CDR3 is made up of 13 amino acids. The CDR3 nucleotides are TGCGCCAGCAGTTGGGGCGCCGGCACTGAAGCTTTCTTT. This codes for CASSWGAGTEAFF.

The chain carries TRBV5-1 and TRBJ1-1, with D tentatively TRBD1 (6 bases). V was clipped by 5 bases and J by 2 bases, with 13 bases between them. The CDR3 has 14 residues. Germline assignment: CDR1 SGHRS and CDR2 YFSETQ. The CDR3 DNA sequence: TGCGCCAGCAGAACTCCGGGACACAACACTGAAGCTTTCTTT. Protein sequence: CASRTPGHNTEAFF.

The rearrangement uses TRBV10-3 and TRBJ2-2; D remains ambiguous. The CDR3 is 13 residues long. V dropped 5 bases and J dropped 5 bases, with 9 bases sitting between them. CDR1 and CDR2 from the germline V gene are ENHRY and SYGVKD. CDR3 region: CAISPSTTGELFF. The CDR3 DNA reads TGTGCCATCAGTCCCTCCACGACCGGGGAGCTGTTTTTT.

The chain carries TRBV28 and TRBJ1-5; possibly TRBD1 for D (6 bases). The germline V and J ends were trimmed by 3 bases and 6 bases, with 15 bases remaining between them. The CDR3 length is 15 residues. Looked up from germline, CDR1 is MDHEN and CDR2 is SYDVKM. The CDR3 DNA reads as TGTGCCAGCAGTTTGACACCGGGGGCTATTCAGCCCCAGCATTTT. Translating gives CASSLTPGAIQPQHF.

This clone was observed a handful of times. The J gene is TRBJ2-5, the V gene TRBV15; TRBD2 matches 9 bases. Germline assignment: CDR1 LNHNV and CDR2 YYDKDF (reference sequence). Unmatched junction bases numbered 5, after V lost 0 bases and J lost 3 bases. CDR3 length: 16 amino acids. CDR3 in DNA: TGTGCCACCAGCAGAGATCCGGTAGCGGGAGAAGAGACCCAGTACTTC. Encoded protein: CATSRDPVAGEETQYF. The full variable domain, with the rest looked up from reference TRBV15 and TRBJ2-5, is DAMVIQNPRYQVTQFGKPVTLSCSQTLNHNVMYWYQQKSSQAPKLLFHYYDKDFNNEADTPDNFQSRRPNTSFCFLDIRSPGLGDTAMYLCATSRDPVAGEETQYFGPGTRLLVL.

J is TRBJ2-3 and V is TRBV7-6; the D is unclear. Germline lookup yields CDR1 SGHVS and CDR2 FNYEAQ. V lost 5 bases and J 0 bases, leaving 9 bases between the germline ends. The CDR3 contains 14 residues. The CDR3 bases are TGTGCCAGCAGCAATTCCCTAAGCACAGATACGCAGTATTTT. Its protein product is CASSNSLSTDTQYF.

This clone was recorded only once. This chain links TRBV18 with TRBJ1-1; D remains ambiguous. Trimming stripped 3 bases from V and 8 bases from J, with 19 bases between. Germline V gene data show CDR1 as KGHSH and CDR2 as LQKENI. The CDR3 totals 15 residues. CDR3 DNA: TGTGCCAGCTCACCCCCCCTACAGACTACCCCAGAAGCTTTCTTT. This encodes CASSPPLQTTPEAFF.

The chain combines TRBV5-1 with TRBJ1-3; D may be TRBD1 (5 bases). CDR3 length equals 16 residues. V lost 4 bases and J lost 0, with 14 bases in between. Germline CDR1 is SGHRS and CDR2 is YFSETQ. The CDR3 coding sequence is TGCGCCAGCAGCGTGGGGGGGACGCTCTCTGGAAACACCATATATTTT. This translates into CASSVGGTLSGNTIYF.